A single T cell receptor (beta chain) is shown here with its context. In the authors' workflow: Estimation of nucleated cell counts relied on the amplification of reference gene primers. Assay used: immunoSEQ multiplex PCR; TCRdb lists only in-frame clones, some missing. V and J calls and clone size are those listed in that table; D and trimming were worked out from the DNA. The data show roughly 140,000 clones, with around 81% seen just once and around 8.5% held by the top ten. This specimen comes from a study of blood T cell repertoires in COVID-19. Overall study: Samples of COVID-19 (acute and convalescent) were obtained from the United States, Italy and Spain. Sources were T cells, B-cell-depleted T cells, or PBMCs; the material itself was cDNA or gDNA.

This CDR3 contains 13 residues. The V segment lost 4 bases and the J segment 5 bases; nucleotides outside the gene matches: 2. Germline assignment: CDR1 LGHNA and CDR2 YNFKEQ. This clonotype originated in a human donor in a cohort sampled during active COVID-19. Sequenced material: peripheral blood. This rearrangement joins TRBV4-2 to TRBJ2-7, with 10 bases lining up with TRBD1. The CDR3 protein is CASSLGQGDEQYF. The CDR3, as DNA: TGTGCCAGCAGCCTCGGACAGGGGGACGAGCAGTACTTC.